A selection of T cell receptor beta chains follows, all from one sample in a study of glioma-infiltrating T cells after dendritic cell vaccination. The method was immunoSEQ multiplex PCR; TCRdb's version includes in-frame clones alone and lacks a portion of them. The sample has around 100,000 clones; around 81% are singletons. The material sequenced was blood, taken before dendritic cell vaccination. These receptors all stem from a human donor with glioblastoma. CDR3s leave out the opening cysteine and the closing phenylalanine or tryptophan. Some rows mark clone size as missing; the rest say once, few, many or name a class of expanded clone.

j_call v_call clone_size cdr3_aa
TRBJ1-2 TRBV4-1 - ASSQDSGQAPGEYGYT
TRBJ1-1 TRBV11-2 - ASSLAKGRGRGTEAF
TRBJ2-3 TRBV5-6 - ASSLWTSGYTDTQY
TRBJ2-7 TRBV5-1 - ASSRGQEAYEQY
TRBJ2-7 TRBV18 - ASLRGGDYEQY
TRBJ2-5 TRBV7-9 - ASSREGRAGETQY
TRBJ1-2 TRBV6-1 - ASSEAPGPTAYGYT
TRBJ1-5 TRBV5-1 - ASSPGHLSNQPQH
TRBJ2-2 TRBV11-3 - ASSLTVNGELF
TRBJ1-5 TRBV27 medium-sized ASSGAGGLQPQH
TRBJ1-1 TRBV2 - ASSDEAVKGTEAF
TRBJ1-2 TRBV7-2 - ASSLARSNYGYT
TRBJ2-5 TRBV10-3 - AISDREVQY
TRBJ2-1 TRBV7-2 - ASSLDSGGAGNEQF